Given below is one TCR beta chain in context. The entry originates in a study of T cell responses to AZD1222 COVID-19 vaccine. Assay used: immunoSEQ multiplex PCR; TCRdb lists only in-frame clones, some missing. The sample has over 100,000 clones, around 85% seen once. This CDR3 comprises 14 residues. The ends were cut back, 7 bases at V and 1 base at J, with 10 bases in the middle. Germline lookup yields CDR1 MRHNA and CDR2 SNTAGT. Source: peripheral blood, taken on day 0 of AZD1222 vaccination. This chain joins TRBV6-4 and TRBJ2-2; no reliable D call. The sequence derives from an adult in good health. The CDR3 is CASKFGQNTGELFF. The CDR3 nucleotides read TGTGCCAGCAAGTTTGGTCAGAACACCGGGGAGCTGTTTTTT.